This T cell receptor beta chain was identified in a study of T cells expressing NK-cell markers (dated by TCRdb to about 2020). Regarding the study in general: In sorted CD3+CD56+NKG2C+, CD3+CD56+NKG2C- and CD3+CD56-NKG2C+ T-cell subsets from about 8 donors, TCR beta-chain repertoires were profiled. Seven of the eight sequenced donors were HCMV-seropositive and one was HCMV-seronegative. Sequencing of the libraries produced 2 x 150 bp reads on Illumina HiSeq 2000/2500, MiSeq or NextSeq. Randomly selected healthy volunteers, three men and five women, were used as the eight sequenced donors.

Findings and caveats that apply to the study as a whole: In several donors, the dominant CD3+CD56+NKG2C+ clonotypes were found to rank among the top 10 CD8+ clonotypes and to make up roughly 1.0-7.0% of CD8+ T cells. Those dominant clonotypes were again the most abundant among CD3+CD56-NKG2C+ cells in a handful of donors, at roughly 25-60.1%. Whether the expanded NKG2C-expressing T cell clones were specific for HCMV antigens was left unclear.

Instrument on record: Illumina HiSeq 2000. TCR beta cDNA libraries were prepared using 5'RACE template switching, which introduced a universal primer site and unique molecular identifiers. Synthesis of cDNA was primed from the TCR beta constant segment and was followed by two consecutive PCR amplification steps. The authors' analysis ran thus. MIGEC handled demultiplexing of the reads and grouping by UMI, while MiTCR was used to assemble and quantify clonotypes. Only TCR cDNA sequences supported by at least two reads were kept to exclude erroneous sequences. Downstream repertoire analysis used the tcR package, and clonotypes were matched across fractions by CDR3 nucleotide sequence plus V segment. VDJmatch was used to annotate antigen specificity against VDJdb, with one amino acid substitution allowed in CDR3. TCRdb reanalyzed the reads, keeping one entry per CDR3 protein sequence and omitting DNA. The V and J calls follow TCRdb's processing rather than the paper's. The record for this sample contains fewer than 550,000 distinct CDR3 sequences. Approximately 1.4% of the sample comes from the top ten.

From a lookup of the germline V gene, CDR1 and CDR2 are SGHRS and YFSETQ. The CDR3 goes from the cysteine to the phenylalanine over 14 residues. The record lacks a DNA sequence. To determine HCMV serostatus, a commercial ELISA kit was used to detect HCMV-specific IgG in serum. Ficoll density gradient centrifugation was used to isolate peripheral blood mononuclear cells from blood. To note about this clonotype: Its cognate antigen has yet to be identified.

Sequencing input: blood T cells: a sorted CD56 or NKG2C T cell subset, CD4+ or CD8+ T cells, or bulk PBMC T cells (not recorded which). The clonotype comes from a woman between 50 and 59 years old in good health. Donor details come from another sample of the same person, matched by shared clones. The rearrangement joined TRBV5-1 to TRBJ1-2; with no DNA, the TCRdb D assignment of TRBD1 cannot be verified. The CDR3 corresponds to CASSLRGNRDGYTF.